This T cell receptor beta chain was sequenced during a study of regulatory T cells in long-lasting Graves disease. Study-wide results and limits: Peripheral blood, not thyroid tissue, was the sole material studied. Clonotypes that were public and shared totalled a few thousand in persistent patients versus around 1,000 in new patients.

Stated time point: persistent/refractory GD, antithyroid drugs over 5 years with positive TRAb. Isolated PBMC RNA provided the starting material for the TCR library. This clonotype was counted ten times or more. Its antigen is not known. Arm-PCR with iRepertoire HTBI primers amplified the CDR3 regions for these TCR beta libraries. MiXCR, applied by TCRdb to the multiplex PCR reads, yields one record per CDR3 protein. The table has 400,000 to 500,000 distinct CDR3 sequences, about 22% seen once. Germline lookup yields CDR1 MDHEN and CDR2 SYDVKM. Trimming shortened V by 5 bases and J by 6 bases, and 16 bases separated the two germline ends. The CDR3 length is 14 residues.

This clonotype was obtained from a female donor with Graves disease. This specimen was peripheral blood mononuclear cells (PBMCs), taken when the disease was refractory, from a patient treated with antithyroid drugs. The V call is TRBV28, the J call TRBJ1-1, with a possible D match to TRBD1 (5 bases). CDR3 in amino acids: CASSPAGVWSEAFF. DNA of the CDR3: TGTGCCAGCAGTCCGGCGGGGGTTTGGTCTGAAGCTTTCTTT.